Reported below is one TCR beta chain. Its cognate antigen has yet to be identified. Base qualities are not provided; no much larger clone lies one nucleotide away. The germline V gene provides CDR1 SGHTA and CDR2 FQGTGA. V and J are truncated by 2 bases and 9 bases respectively, leaving an intervening sequence of 17 bases. Reading from cysteine to phenylalanine, the CDR3 counts 15 amino acids. Left in the record is the CDR3 DNA by itself, 45 bases read in frame from the first base. This entry comes from a study of T cell changes during pregnancy in multiple sclerosis (dated by TCRdb to between 2018 and 2020). A note on the overall study: The study examined how the T cell repertoire changed over the course of pregnancy in women with multiple sclerosis.

Receptor libraries were prepared by the immunoSEQ multiplex PCR assay. TCRdb's version of the immuneACCESS table is confined to in-frame rearrangements and falls short of the full clone set. An unresolved V gene accounts for under half of the shortfall where checked; the remainder is of unknown origin. Across this sample there are roughly 59,000 clones, with 80% to 95% seen only once. The ten biggest clones cover approximately 0.36% of the sample. Recombination linked TRBV7-3 to TRBJ2-1, and the D gene may be TRBD2, 5 bases matching. The material sequenced was CD4+ T cells from peripheral blood mononuclear cells, taken before pregnancy. The sequence was obtained from a female donor with multiple sclerosis, enrolled in a pregnancy study. This receptor carries the CDR3 CASSLESRVRGEQFF. The sequenced DNA is TGTGCCAGCAGCTTAGAATCGCGCGTTCGGGGTGAGCAGTTCTTC.